In this sample, the clone carrying this T cell receptor (beta chain) turned up a few times. Its specificity is unknown. UMIs and a universal primer site were added when TCR cDNA was made by 5'RACE template switching. TCRdb reprocessed the 5' RACE reads with MiXCR, giving one entry per CDR3 protein. The sample yields 400,000 or so distinct CDR3 sequences, under 20% seen once. The sample originates from a study of T cells after yellow fever vaccination. Whole-study findings and limits: Primary-vaccination clones mostly resurfaced post-booster (about 96% CD4, roughly 90% CD8).

The specimen comprised PBMCs, sampled before the yellow fever booster vaccination. The receptor comes from a man aged 18 to 29 who received the YFV17D yellow fever vaccine.

CDR3 nucleotides: TGTGCCAGCAGAATCCACAGGGCGACCGGCGGGGAGCTGTTTTTT. Translated, it gives CASRIHRATGGELFF. This chain uses TRBV28 with TRBJ2-2; perhaps TRBD1 as D (6 bases). The CDR3 is 15 amino acids. Trimming left V 6 bases short and J 7 bases short, with 18 bases between. Germline lookup yields CDR1 MDHEN and CDR2 SYDVKM.